The next 20 T cell receptor beta chains were all read from a single sample in a study of blood T cell repertoires in COVID-19. Measured with immunoSEQ multiplex PCR; TCRdb has only the in-frame clones, and not every one. The table records roughly 70,000 clones, more than 75% of them present only once. The sequenced sample was peripheral blood. The receptors come from a human donor in a cohort sampled during active COVID-19.

The CDR3 coding sequence is TGTGCCAGCAGCCAAGATCCGACAGGGGAAGCTTTCTTT. Its translation is CASSQDPTGEAFF. This chain links TRBV3-1 (or the pseudogene TRBV3-2) with TRBJ1-1, with TRBD1 matching 7 bases. CDR1 and CDR2 (germline): LGHDT, YNNKEL (reference sequence). V lost 0 bases and J lost 8; bases outside the gene matches: 3. This CDR3 spans 13 amino acids.

This clone was recorded a few times. The chain combines TRBV5-1 with TRBJ2-5; D is perhaps TRBD2 (6 bases). V gave up 4 bases and J gave up 9 bases, with 19 bases separating them. CDR3 length: 14 residues. Germline loops: CDR1 SGHRS, CDR2 YFSETQ. CDR3 sequence reads: CASSLEGGVIAQYF. CDR3 nucleotides: TGCGCCAGCAGCCTGGAGGGCGGGGTTATCGCCCAGTACTTC.

J is TRBJ1-1 and V is TRBV25-1; possibly TRBD1 for D (6 bases). Trimming took off 7 bases at V and 2 bases at J, with 11 bases between the two ends. The CDR3 is 13 amino acids. CDR1 and CDR2 from the germline V gene are MGHDK and SYGVNS. The DNA of the CDR3 is TGTGCCAGCACTTCGGACAGAAACACTGAAGCTTTCTTT. It translates to CASTSDRNTEAFF.

The chain uses TRBV15 and TRBJ1-1; TRBD1 agrees at 7 bases. This CDR3 has 14 residues. Trimming cost V 1 base and J 1 base; bases outside gene matches: 0. CDR1 and CDR2 from the germline V gene are LNHNV and YYDKDF (reference sequence). The DNA for the CDR3 is TGTGCCACCAGCAGAGGGGACAGGAACACTGAAGCTTTCTTT. As protein: CATSRGDRNTEAFF.

A word on this clone: Sequence at one end of the junction differs from germline and may be a read error. The rearrangement links TRBV5-1 to TRBJ2-7, with TRBD1 matching over 10 bases. This CDR3 is 16 amino acids long. In germline, CDR1 is SGHRS, CDR2 YFSETQ. The CDR3 region is CARSLGGTGASYEQYF. The CDR3 bases are TGCGCCCGCAGCTTGGGGGGGACAGGGGCATCCTACGAGCAGTACTTC.

The chain couples TRBV11-2 to TRBJ2-3, with 10 positions matching TRBD2. The CDR3 spans 18 residues. Germline values: CDR1 SGHAT, CDR2 FQNNGV. Trimming removed 0 bases from V and 3 bases from J; junction bases left unmatched: 9. CDR3 nucleotides: TGTGCCAGCAGCTTAGATTATGGGACTAGCGACATAACAGATACGCAGTATTTT. The encoded protein is CASSLDYGTSDITDTQYF.

The chain recombines TRBV19 with TRBJ2-3, with 10 bases fitting TRBD2. The trim removed 6 bases at V and 0 bases at J, leaving 9 bases unmatched. Germline assignment: CDR1 LNHDA and CDR2 SQIVND (reference sequence). The CDR3 sequence is 17 residues long. The CDR3 region is CASSNSGRTPSTDTQYF. The CDR3 DNA sequence: TGTGCCAGTAGCAATAGCGGGAGGACTCCTAGCACAGATACGCAGTATTTT.

V usage is TRBV3-1 (or the pseudogene TRBV3-2) and J usage is TRBJ2-7; D may be TRBD2 (6 bases). Germline V lookup: CDR1 LGHDT, CDR2 YNNKEL (reference sequence). Trimming removed 1 base at V and 3 bases at J, with 13 bases between. This CDR3 has 15 amino acids. The CDR3 sequence is CASSQGATRVYEQYV. The CDR3, as DNA: TGTGCCAGCAGCCAAGGTGCGACTAGGGTCTACGAGCAGTACGTC.

V gene TRBV19 combines with J gene TRBJ2-2, with TRBD2 matching 12 bases. The germline V gene encodes CDR1 LNHDA and CDR2 SQIVND (reference sequence). The J segment lost 8 bases and the V segment lost 5 bases, leaving 6 bases of the junction unmatched. CDR3 size: 15 residues. The CDR3 DNA sequence: TGTGCCAGTAGTTCAGGACTAGCGGGATGGGGGGAGCTGTTTTTT. Its translation: CASSSGLAGWGELFF.

The gene calls are TRBV28 and TRBJ1-1; 7 nucleotides align to TRBD1. The germline V gene has CDR1 MDHEN and CDR2 SYDVKM. J gave up 0 bases and V 8 bases, and 9 bases lay outside the gene matches. The CDR3 has 15 residues. The CDR3 sequence is CASLDRAFMNTEAFF. The DNA for the CDR3 is TGTGCCAGCCTAGACAGGGCCTTCATGAACACTGAAGCTTTCTTT.

The rearrangement uses TRBV4-2 and TRBJ1-6; D remains unclear. Germline CDR1 and CDR2: LGHNA and YNFKEQ. The CDR3 contains 17 residues. Trimming left V 0 bases short and J 0 bases short, with 9 bases between. CDR3 DNA sequence: TGTGCCAGCAGCCAAGATAGCAGTTACTCCTATAATTCACCCCTCCACTTT. Encoded protein: CASSQDSSYSYNSPLHF.

This rearrangement joins TRBV10-3 to TRBJ1-1; 10 bases align to TRBD1. The germline gives CDR1 ENHRY, CDR2 SYGVKD. The length of the CDR3 is 15 residues. Unmatched junction bases numbered 5, after V lost 6 bases and J lost 1 base. DNA for the CDR3: TGTGCCATCAGGCCCAGACAGGGGGCGAACACTGAAGCTTTCTTT. Translated, it gives CAIRPRQGANTEAFF.

The chain employs TRBV19 and TRBJ2-7; no definite D call. Trimming took 2 bases from V and 0 from J, leaving 8 bases between them. CDR1 and CDR2 from the germline V gene are LNHDA and SQIVND (reference sequence). This CDR3 has 14 amino acids. Here the CDR3 DNA reads TGTGCCAGTAGTATAAGAGAAGACTCCTACGAGCAGTACTTC. It yields the protein CASSIREDSYEQYF.

J is TRBJ1-1 and V is TRBV27; D call uncertain. CDR3 length: 16 residues. V dropped 6 bases and J dropped 0 bases, with 17 bases sitting between them. Germline V gives CDR1 MNHEY, CDR2 SMNVEV (reference sequence). The CDR3, as DNA: TGTGCCAGCAGACCAGCAGGAGGTAGTGTGAACACTGAAGCTTTCTTT. Residues: CASRPAGGSVNTEAFF.

The chain employs TRBV18 and TRBJ2-2; D possibly corresponds to TRBD2 (6 bases). Germline CDR1 is KGHSH and CDR2 is LQKENI. Trimming cost V 0 bases and J 3 bases, with 11 bases left between them. The CDR3 is 16 residues long. In DNA, the CDR3 is TGTGCCAGCTCACCACCGACTAGGGGCGACACCGGGGAGCTGTTTTTT. It yields the protein CASSPPTRGDTGELFF. Supplemented by reference TRBV18 and TRBJ2-2, the full variable domain reads NAGVMQNPRHLVRRRGQEARLRCSPMKGHSHVYWYRQLPEEGLKFMVYLQKENIIDESGMPKERFSAEFPKEGPSILRIQQVVRGDSAAYFCASSPPTRGDTGELFFGEGSRLTVL.

V usage is TRBV5-6 and J usage is TRBJ1-1; 7 bases agree with TRBD1. J was trimmed by 10 bases and V by 1 base; bases with no gene match: 7. Germline assignment: CDR1 SGHDT and CDR2 YYEEEE. The CDR3 contains 13 residues. The CDR3 bases are TGTGCCAGCAGCTTGATAGGGGGCTACGGAGCTTTCTTT. Translated: CASSLIGGYGAFF.

This chain links TRBV28 with TRBJ2-7; the match to TRBD1 covers 10 bases. Losses at the gene ends were 5 bases for V and 6 bases for J; bases not matched to a gene: 7. The CDR3 runs 14 residues. Germline CDR1 is MDHEN and CDR2 is SYDVKM. This CDR3 is CASSPPGQGSEQYF. In DNA form, the CDR3 reads TGTGCCAGCAGTCCTCCGGGACAGGGGAGCGAGCAGTACTTC.

The rearrangement links TRBV28 to TRBJ2-3; 10 bases map to TRBD2. The CDR3 is 15 amino acids. CDR1 MDHEN and CDR2 SYDVKM come from the germline V gene. The V gene end was trimmed by 7 bases and the J gene end by 2 bases; junction bases not matched to a gene: 6. The CDR3 sequence is CASIVAGGLTDTQYF. In DNA form, the CDR3 reads TGTGCCAGCATCGTAGCGGGAGGCCTCACAGATACGCAGTATTTT.

The CDR3 DNA follows: TGTGCCAGCAGCTTGGGGCCCGATCAAAACATTCAGTACTTC. It codes for CASSLGPDQNIQYF. This rearrangement joins TRBV7-3 to TRBJ2-4; possibly TRBD1 for D (5 bases). CDR3 length: 14 residues. V was pared by 3 bases and J by 5 bases, with 11 bases between. Germline V gene data show CDR1 as SGHTA and CDR2 as FQGTGA.

Only one count was recorded for this clone. The V and J genes are TRBV7-9 and TRBJ2-5; 11 bases align to TRBD2. Trimming at V came to 2 bases and at J to 2 bases, leaving 4 bases not matched to a gene. The CDR3 loop spans 16 amino acids. Germline loops: CDR1 SEHNR, CDR2 FQNEAQ (reference sequence). As DNA, the CDR3 is TGTGCCAGCAGCTTAAGGGGACTAGCGGCTCAAGAGACCCAGTACTTC. This codes for CASSLRGLAAQETQYF.